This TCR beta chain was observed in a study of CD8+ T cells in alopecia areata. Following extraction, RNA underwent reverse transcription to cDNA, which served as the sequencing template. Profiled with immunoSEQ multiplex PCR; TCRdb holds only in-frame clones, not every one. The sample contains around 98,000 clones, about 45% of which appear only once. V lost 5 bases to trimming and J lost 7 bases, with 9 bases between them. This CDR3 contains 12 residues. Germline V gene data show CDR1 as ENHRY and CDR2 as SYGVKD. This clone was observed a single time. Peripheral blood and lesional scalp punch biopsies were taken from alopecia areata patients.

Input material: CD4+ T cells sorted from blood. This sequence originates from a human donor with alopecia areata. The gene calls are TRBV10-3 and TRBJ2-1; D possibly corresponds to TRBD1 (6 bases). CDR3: CAISSGDNEQFF. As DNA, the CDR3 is TGTGCCATCAGTTCAGGGGATAATGAGCAGTTCTTC.